These 32 T cell receptor beta chains came from one sample sequenced in a study of beta chain features in type 1 diabetes. Investigators reverse transcribed all isolated RNA, so they sequenced expressed TCRB transcripts. Only in-frame clones appear in the TCRdb table, and some are missing; sequencing was by immunoSEQ multiplex PCR. The repertoire has roughly 160,000 clones, approximately 8% of them found once; the top ten carry 0.94%. General study points: Moderate but significant shortening of TCRB CDR3s was recorded in all four CD4+ subsets from Type 1 diabetes patients.

These TCRs' antigens remain unknown. The sample taken for sequencing was central memory CD4+ T cells from blood. The receptors here all came from a woman between 40 and 50 years old with type 1 diabetes.

This clone appeared a few times. V is TRBV28 and J is TRBJ1-2; D gene ambiguous. This CDR3 has 14 residues. Looked up from germline, CDR1 is MDHEN and CDR2 is SYDVKM. V shed 5 bases and J shed 4 bases, with 14 bases lying between them. CDR3 in DNA: TGTGCCAGCAGTATCGGGGAAACAGTCTATGGCTACACCTTC. Translation: CASSIGETVYGYTF.

The chain couples TRBV7-2 to TRBJ2-7; D not resolved. The V and J ends lost 3 bases and 0 bases respectively, with 6 bases between them. The CDR3 extends over 13 amino acids. Per germline, CDR1 SGHTA and CDR2 FQGNSA. CDR3 in DNA: TGTGCCAGCAGCTTTGAGAGCTCCTACGAGCAGTACTTC. This codes for CASSFESSYEQYF.

The rearrangement links TRBV7-2 to TRBJ1-1; D possibly corresponds to TRBD1 (6 bases). Trimming took off 4 bases at V and 6 bases at J, with 24 bases between the two ends. The CDR3 length is 17 residues. CDR1 and CDR2 from the germline V gene are SGHTA and FQGNSA. The chain's CDR3 is CASSSPEGGGRSAEAFF. In nucleotides, the CDR3 is TGTGCCAGCAGCTCCCCGGAAGGCGGGGGCAGAAGTGCTGAAGCTTTCTTT.

J is TRBJ2-7 and V is TRBV15; possibly TRBD2 for D (6 bases). Trimming left V 5 bases short and J 6 bases short, with 11 bases between. This CDR3 has 12 residues. Per germline, CDR1 LNHNV and CDR2 YYDKDF (reference sequence). In DNA, the CDR3 is TGTGCCACCAGCCCCCGGGGAGGCGAGCAGTACTTC. It specifies CATSPRGGEQYF.

This clone was seen a handful of times. V usage is TRBV18 and J usage is TRBJ2-1; 8 bases agree with TRBD1. V shed 3 bases, J shed 3 bases, and the junction held 10 bases outside the gene matches. CDR3 length: 17 amino acids. Germline values: CDR1 KGHSH, CDR2 LQKENI. CDR3 in amino acids: CASSPPTGEGFYNEQFF. In nucleotides, the CDR3 is TGTGCCAGCTCACCCCCGACAGGGGAAGGTTTCTACAATGAGCAGTTCTTC.

The V gene is TRBV5-1, the J gene TRBJ1-2; 7 bases are a match to TRBD1. V was pared by 5 bases and J by 4 bases, with 11 bases of the junction left unmatched. The CDR3 totals 15 residues. Germline CDR1 is SGHRS and CDR2 is YFSETQ. The CDR3 DNA follows: TGCGCCAGCAGTCTAACAGGGGACAGAGGCTATGGCTACACCTTC. Amino acids: CASSLTGDRGYGYTF.

V is TRBV4-1 and J is TRBJ2-7, with 7 nucleotides matching TRBD1. The CDR3 spans 15 residues. Germline V lookup: CDR1 MGHRA, CDR2 YSYEKL. J lost 7 bases, V lost 4 bases, and 13 bases had no gene match. The CDR3 nucleotides read TGCGCCAGCAGCCTATTCGGACAGGAGTTCGGGGAGCAGTACTTC. Its translation is CASSLFGQEFGEQYF.

For the CDR3, the DNA is TGCGCCAGCAGTGCCCGGGACTTCATCTCCTACGAGCAGTACTTC. The encoded protein is CASSARDFISYEQYF. J is TRBJ2-7 and V is TRBV10-2, with D perhaps matching TRBD2 (6 bases). From germline, CDR1 is WSHSY and CDR2 SAAADI. With 4 bases removed from V and 0 bases from J, the gap between germline ends came to 13 bases. CDR3 size: 15 residues.

The chain is built from TRBV5-6 and TRBJ1-5; 8 nucleotides agree with TRBD1. In germline, CDR1 is SGHDT, CDR2 YYEEEE. The CDR3 totals 14 residues. The trim removed 1 base at V and 9 bases at J, leaving 6 bases unmatched. Here the CDR3 DNA reads TGTGCCAGCAGCTTGAGGCAGGGGGCACCGCCCCAGCATTTT. Encoded protein: CASSLRQGAPPQHF.

The sample holds a few counts of this clone. The V gene is TRBV6-5, the J gene TRBJ2-7, with D uncertain. The germline V and J ends were trimmed by 5 bases and 2 bases, with 10 bases remaining between them. The CDR3 has 13 amino acids. The V gene's germline CDR1 is MNHEY and CDR2 SVGAGI. CDR3 amino acids: CASSMYSPYEQYF. The CDR3 region has the DNA TGTGCCAGCAGTATGTACAGTCCCTACGAGCAGTACTTC.

This clone came up a few times. DNA for the CDR3: TGTGCCAGCAGCTTCGGACAGCTGAACACTGAAGCTTTCTTT. Its translation: CASSFGQLNTEAFF. The chain is built from TRBV11-1 and TRBJ1-1; the D gene is possibly TRBD1 (6 bases). The CDR3 has 14 residues. Trimming cost V 3 bases and J 0 bases, with 8 bases left between them. The germline gives CDR1 SGHAT, CDR2 FQDESV (reference sequence).

In this sample, this clone turned up a few times. This sequence joins TRBV6-6 and TRBJ2-2; no firm D call. The V end lost 2 bases, the J end lost 3 bases, and 4 bases lay between the germline ends. The CDR3 is 13 amino acids. CDR1 and CDR2 (germline): MNHNY, SVGAGI (reference sequence). The CDR3 DNA sequence: TGTGCCAGCAGTTACCGGGACACCGGGGAGCTGTTTTTT. Its translation is CASSYRDTGELFF.

The V gene is TRBV18, the J gene TRBJ2-7; TRBD2 is a possible D gene (6 bases). V was cut by 6 bases and J by 6 bases, with 18 bases left in between. CDR1 KGHSH and CDR2 LQKENI come from the germline V gene. This CDR3 has 14 amino acids. The CDR3 DNA is TGTGCCAGCTCCCTCGAGGCCTGGCGGGGCGAGCAGTACTTC. Translating gives CASSLEAWRGEQYF.

This clone appeared a few times. The sample carries other DNA sequences with the same CDR3. The genes are TRBV4-3 and TRBJ2-5; TRBD1 is a possible D gene (5 bases). The CDR3 loop spans 13 amino acids. Germline CDR1 reads LGHNA; CDR2 reads YSLEER. Between the trimmed V and J ends, which lost 0 bases and 5 bases, there was a span of 7 bases. The CDR3, as DNA: TGCGCCAGCAGCCAAGATGCAGGGGAGACCCAGTACTTC. Translated: CASSQDAGETQYF.

The genes are TRBV6-5 and TRBJ1-1; D uncertain. Trimming removed 9 bases from V and 6 bases from J, with 17 bases in between. This CDR3 has 13 residues. Germline CDR1 and CDR2: MNHEY and SVGAGI. The CDR3 DNA follows: TGTGCCAGGAACTTATTCTTCCTCGCTGAAGCTTTCTTT. It codes for CARNLFFLAEAFF.

J is TRBJ2-7 and V is TRBV29-1, with 9 nucleotides matching TRBD1. The CDR3 contains 13 residues. Trimming removed 6 bases from V and 5 bases from J; junction bases left unmatched: 8. Per the germline V gene, CDR1 is SQVTM and CDR2 is ANQGSEA. The CDR3 spells CSVDGTGNNEQYF. The CDR3 DNA sequence: TGCAGCGTCGACGGGACAGGGAATAACGAGCAGTACTTC.

This chain connects TRBV30 to TRBJ1-2; 10 bases are shared with TRBD1. V lost 2 bases, J lost 8 bases, and 5 bases stayed unmatched. Germline V gene sequence: CDR1 GTSNPN, CDR2 SVGIG (reference sequence). CDR3 length: 13 amino acids. The CDR3 DNA reads as TGTGCCTGGAGTAGACAGGGGGCGACCGGCTACACCTTC. This codes for CAWSRQGATGYTF.

J is TRBJ2-5 and V is TRBV28; 10 bases fit TRBD2. The CDR3 totals 15 residues. Trimming cost V 1 base and J 1 base; bases outside gene matches: 0. CDR1 is MDHEN, CDR2 SYDVKM, per germline. The CDR3 DNA sequence: TGTGCCAGCAGTTTATTAGCGGGGGGCCAAGAGACCCAGTACTTC. Its protein product is CASSLLAGGQETQYF. Looking up the rest from reference TRBV28 and TRBJ2-5 gives the full variable domain: DVKVTQSSRYLVKRTGEKVFLECVQDMDHENMFWYRQDPGLGLRLIYFSYDVKMKEKGDIPEGYSVSREKKERFSLILESASTNQTSMYLCASSLLAGGQETQYFGPGTRLLVL.

V usage is TRBV9 and J usage is TRBJ1-1; no definite D call. Trimming took off 0 bases at V and 0 bases at J, with 6 bases between the two ends. Germline assignment: CDR1 SGDLS and CDR2 YYNGEE. This CDR3 is built from 14 residues. DNA of the CDR3: TGTGCCAGCAGCGTAGACGGGATGAACACTGAAGCTTTCTTT. This codes for CASSVDGMNTEAFF.

There are a few counts of this clone. This chain connects TRBV15 to TRBJ1-2, with 7 bases that match TRBD1. V lost 3 bases, J lost 3 bases, and 1 base stayed unmatched. CDR1 is LNHNV, CDR2 YYDKDF, per germline (reference sequence). CDR3 length equals 13 residues. The CDR3 DNA sequence: TGTGCCACCAGCAGTACAGGGGACTATGGCTACACCTTC. Its protein product is CATSSTGDYGYTF.

The rearrangement uses TRBV6-5 and TRBJ2-7; TRBD2 is a possible D gene (5 bases). Looked up from germline, CDR1 is MNHEY and CDR2 is SVGAGI. V shed 6 bases and J shed 10 bases, with 16 bases lying between them. The CDR3 spans 12 residues. In DNA, the CDR3 is TGTGCCAGCAGCTCGTCGGCGGGCCGACAGTACTTC. It is translated as CASSSSAGRQYF.

This clone was recorded at least ten times. Within the sample, other DNA sequences also encode this same CDR3. The chain combines TRBV18 with TRBJ1-1; TRBD1 matches at 7 bases. The junction had 4 bases not matched to a gene; V was cut back by 6 bases and J by 0 bases. The CDR3 sequence is 14 residues long. Germline V CDR1 and CDR2: KGHSH, LQKENI. CDR3 bases: TGTGCCAGCTCTCAGGACAGGTTGAACACTGAAGCTTTCTTT. Translated: CASSQDRLNTEAFF.

The chain is built from TRBV11-2 and TRBJ1-1; 7 nucleotides match TRBD1. Per germline, CDR1 SGHAT and CDR2 FQNNGV. The CDR3 is made up of 13 amino acids. Trimming removed 5 bases from V and 5 bases from J; junction bases left unmatched: 5. The CDR3 spells CASSLRDRTEAFF. The CDR3 DNA reads as TGTGCCAGCAGCCTCCGGGACAGAACTGAAGCTTTCTTT.

Only a few counts were recorded for this clone. V usage is TRBV9 and J usage is TRBJ2-1, with 14 bases matching TRBD2. Looked up from germline, CDR1 is SGDLS and CDR2 is YYNGEE. The CDR3 contains 15 residues. The V segment lost 4 bases and the J segment 8 bases; nucleotides outside the gene matches: 5. The CDR3 coding sequence is TGTGCCAGCAGCTATGGGACTAGCGGGAGTGATGAGCAGTTCTTC. It is translated as CASSYGTSGSDEQFF.

This clone has at least ten counts. The chain uses TRBV7-8 and TRBJ2-7, with 7 positions matching TRBD2. CDR3 length: 14 amino acids. CDR1 SGHVS and CDR2 FQNEAQ come from the germline V gene. V shed 2 bases, J shed 2 bases, and the junction held 3 bases outside the gene matches. In DNA form, the CDR3 reads TGTGCCAGCAGCTTAACGGGAGGAACCTACGAGCAGTACTTC. This codes for CASSLTGGTYEQYF.

This clone has just a few counts. The V gene is TRBV4-1, the J gene TRBJ1-1, with D possibly TRBD1 on 6 matching bases. The V and J ends lost 3 bases and 0 bases respectively, with 14 bases between them. From germline, CDR1 is MGHRA and CDR2 YSYEKL. This CDR3 has 16 amino acids. For the CDR3, the DNA is TGCGCCAGCAGCCAGATTAAGGACAGCATGAACACTGAAGCTTTCTTT. Its translation is CASSQIKDSMNTEAFF.

This clone appeared a few times. The chain recombines TRBV6-1 with TRBJ2-1, with D possibly being TRBD1 (6 bases). In germline, CDR1 is MNHNS, CDR2 SASEGT. The V end was cut by 5 bases, the J end by 3 bases, with 14 bases between. This CDR3 has 15 amino acids. This CDR3 is CASSSRTDSYNEQFF. The CDR3 DNA follows: TGTGCCAGCAGTTCCCGGACAGATAGCTACAATGAGCAGTTCTTC.

This clone was seen once. At the DNA level, this CDR3 is encoded by other sequences in the same sample as well. The CDR3 bases are TGTGCCAGCAGCCTCGGACTAGCGGGTAACAATGAGCAGTTCTTC. Translation: CASSLGLAGNNEQFF. The chain is built from TRBV7-8 and TRBJ2-1, with 11 bases matching TRBD2. The CDR3 extends over 15 amino acids. Trimming at V came to 5 bases and at J to 5 bases, leaving 5 bases not matched to a gene. CDR1 and CDR2 from the germline V gene are SGHVS and FQNEAQ.

This clone has more than one count but fewer than ten. The genes are TRBV5-1 and TRBJ2-3; TRBD1 matches at 7 bases. CDR1 is SGHRS, CDR2 YFSETQ, per germline. This CDR3 has 15 residues. Trimming cost V 4 bases and J 5 bases; bases outside gene matches: 10. The CDR3 protein is CASSASGTEGDTQYF. CDR3 bases: TGCGCCAGCAGCGCCTCCGGGACAGAAGGAGATACGCAGTATTTT.

This clone turned up a few times. This chain joins TRBV12-5 and TRBJ2-5; 7 bases are shared with TRBD1. Trimming at V came to 1 base and at J to 11 bases, leaving 7 bases not matched to a gene. Germline CDR1 and CDR2: LGHNT and FRNRAP. There are 13 residues in the CDR3. CDR3 sequence: CASGLAPQGEQYF. As DNA, the CDR3 is TGTGCTAGTGGTTTGGCCCCCCAGGGGGAGCAGTACTTC.

The chain employs TRBV15 and TRBJ1-1; D not resolved. The CDR3 runs 13 residues. The germline V gene has CDR1 LNHNV and CDR2 YYDKDF (reference sequence). The V end was cut by 1 base, the J end by 0 bases, with 3 bases between. CDR3 sequence: CATSRVMNTEAFF. CDR3 in DNA: TGTGCCACCAGCAGAGTCATGAACACTGAAGCTTTCTTT.

The genes are TRBV7-2 and TRBJ2-1; 9 nucleotides match TRBD2. There are 11 residues in the CDR3. Trimming removed 5 bases from V and 15 bases from J; junction bases left unmatched: 5. Germline V lookup: CDR1 SGHTA, CDR2 FQGNSA. The CDR3 DNA is TGTGCCAGCAGCGACGGGACTAGCTGGTTCTTC. Encoded protein: CASSDGTSWFF.